This TCR beta chain was recorded in a study of cytomegalovirus exposure and HLA in healthy donors. Study overall: Of all 400 or so donors who were genotyped, roughly 85% belonged to the Caucasian-associated ancestry cluster.

Study-level findings and limits: According to an earlier analysis, most TCR beta V segments yielded productive rearrangements about 87% or about 30% of the time. Rare TCR sequences predominated, though certain public TCRs were found in many donors. With DRB1 most and HLA-C fewest, TCR association rates differed between HLA loci in a later analysis.

Concerning this clone: The antigen remains unidentified.

Use of 60 Vbeta and 13 Jbeta primers characterized the PCR. Sequencing was performed with immunoSEQ multiplex PCR; in TCRdb, only in-frame clones are kept and a portion is missing. Of about 83,000 clones listed, around three quarters are singletons. Source material: PBMCs. This TCR came from a man in his fifties or sixties in good health and CMV-seronegative.

The CDR3 DNA follows: TGTGCCAGCAGGGGAGGGGATCAGCCCCAGCATTTT. As protein: CASRGGDQPQHF. The rearrangement uses TRBV27 and TRBJ1-5; D possibly corresponds to TRBD1 (5 bases). The CDR3 is made up of 12 amino acids. The ends were cut back, 6 bases at V and 5 bases at J, with 8 bases in the middle. The germline gives CDR1 MNHEY, CDR2 SMNVEV (reference sequence).